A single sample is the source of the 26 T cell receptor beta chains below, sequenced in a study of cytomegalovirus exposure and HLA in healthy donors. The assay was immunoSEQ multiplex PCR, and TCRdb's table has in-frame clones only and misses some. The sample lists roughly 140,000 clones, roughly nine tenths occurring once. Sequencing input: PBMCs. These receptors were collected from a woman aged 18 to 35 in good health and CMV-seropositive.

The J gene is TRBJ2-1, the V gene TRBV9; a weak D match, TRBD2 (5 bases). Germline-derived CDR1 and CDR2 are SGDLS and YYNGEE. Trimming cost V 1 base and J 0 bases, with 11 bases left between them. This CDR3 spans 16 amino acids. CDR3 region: CASSVQTGSSYNEQFF. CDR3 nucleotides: TGTGCCAGCAGCGTACAGACGGGGAGCTCCTACAATGAGCAGTTCTTC. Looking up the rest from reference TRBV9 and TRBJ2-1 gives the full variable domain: DSGVTQTPKHLITATGQRVTLRCSPRSGDLSVYWYQQSLDQGLQFLIQYYNGEERAKGNILERFSAQQFPDLHSELNLSSLELGDSALYFCASSVQTGSSYNEQFFGPGTRLTVL.

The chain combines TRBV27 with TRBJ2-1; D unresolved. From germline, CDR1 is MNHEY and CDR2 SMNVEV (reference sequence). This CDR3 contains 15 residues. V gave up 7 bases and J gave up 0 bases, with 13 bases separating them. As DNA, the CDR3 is TGTGCCAGCACCGGAGCTGGTAGCTCCTACAATGAGCAGTTCTTC. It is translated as CASTGAGSSYNEQFF.

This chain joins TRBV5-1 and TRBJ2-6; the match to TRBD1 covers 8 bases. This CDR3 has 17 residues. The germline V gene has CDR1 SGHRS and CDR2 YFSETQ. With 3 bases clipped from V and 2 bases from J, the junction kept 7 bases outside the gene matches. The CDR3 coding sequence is TGCGCCAGCAGCTCGACAGGGGTCTCGACTGGGGCCAACGTCCTGACTTTC. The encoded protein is CASSSTGVSTGANVLTF.

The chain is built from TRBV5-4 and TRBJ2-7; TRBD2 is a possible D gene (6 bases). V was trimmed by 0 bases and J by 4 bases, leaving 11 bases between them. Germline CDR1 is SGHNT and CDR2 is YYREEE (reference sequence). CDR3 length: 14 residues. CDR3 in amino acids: CASSLGGRKYEQYF. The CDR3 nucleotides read TGTGCCAGCAGCTTGGGAGGGAGGAAATACGAGCAGTACTTC.

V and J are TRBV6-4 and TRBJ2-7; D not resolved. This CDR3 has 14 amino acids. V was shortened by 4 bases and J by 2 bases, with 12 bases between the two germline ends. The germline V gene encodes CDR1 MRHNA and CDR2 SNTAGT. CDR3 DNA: TGTGCCAGCAGTGGACTGGGTCCTCCCTACGAGCAGTACTTC. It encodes CASSGLGPPYEQYF.

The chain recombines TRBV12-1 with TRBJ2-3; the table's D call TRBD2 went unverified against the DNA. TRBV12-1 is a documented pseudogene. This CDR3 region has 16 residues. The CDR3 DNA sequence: TGTGCCAGCAGCCCACTTTGTCGGGAGGGTACAGATACGCAGTATTTT. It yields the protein CASSPLCREGTDTQYF.

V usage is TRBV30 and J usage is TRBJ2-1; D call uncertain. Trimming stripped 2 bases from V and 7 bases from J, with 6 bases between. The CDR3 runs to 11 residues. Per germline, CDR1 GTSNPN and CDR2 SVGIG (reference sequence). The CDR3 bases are TGTGCCTGGAGTAATAGTAATGAGCAGTTCTTC. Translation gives CAWSNSNEQFF.

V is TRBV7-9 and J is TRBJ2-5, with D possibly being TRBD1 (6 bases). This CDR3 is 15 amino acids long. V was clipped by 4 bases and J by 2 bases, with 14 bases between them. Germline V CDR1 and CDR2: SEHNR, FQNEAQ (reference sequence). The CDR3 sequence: CASSSKTDRQETQYF. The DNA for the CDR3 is TGTGCCAGCAGCTCTAAGACCGACAGGCAAGAGACCCAGTACTTC.

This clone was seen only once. The CDR3 DNA reads TGTGCCAGCTCACCGCCTAGGCAGGGGGGCGCCTACGAGCAGTACTTC. As protein: CASSPPRQGGAYEQYF. The chain employs TRBV18 and TRBJ2-7; perhaps TRBD1 as D (7 bases). The germline V and J ends were trimmed by 3 bases and 2 bases, with 17 bases remaining between them. CDR3 length: 16 residues. Looked up from germline, CDR1 is KGHSH and CDR2 is LQKENI.

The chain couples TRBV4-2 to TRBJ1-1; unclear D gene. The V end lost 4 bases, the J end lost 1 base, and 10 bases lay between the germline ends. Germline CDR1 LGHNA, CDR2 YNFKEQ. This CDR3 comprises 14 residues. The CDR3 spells CASSLRTENTEAFF. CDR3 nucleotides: TGTGCCAGCAGCCTCCGGACTGAGAACACTGAAGCTTTCTTT.

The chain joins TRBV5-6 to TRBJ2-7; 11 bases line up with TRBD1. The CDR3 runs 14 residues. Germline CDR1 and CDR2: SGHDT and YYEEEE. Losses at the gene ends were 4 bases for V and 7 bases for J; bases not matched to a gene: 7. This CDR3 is CASSLGTGGREQYF. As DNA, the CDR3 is TGTGCCAGCAGCCTCGGGACAGGGGGTCGGGAGCAGTACTTC.

CDR3 loop: CASSLQPGQGREKLFF. In nucleotides, the CDR3 is TGTGCCAGCAGTTTACAACCGGGACAGGGGCGTGAAAAACTGTTTTTT. The V and J genes are TRBV27 and TRBJ1-4; 10 positions match TRBD1. Trimming at V came to 2 bases and at J to 7 bases, leaving 7 bases not matched to a gene. From germline, CDR1 is MNHEY and CDR2 SMNVEV (reference sequence). The CDR3 runs 16 residues. Supplemented by reference TRBV27 and TRBJ1-4, the full variable domain reads EAQVTQNPRYLITVTGKKLTVTCSQNMNHEYMSWYRQDPGLGLRQIYYSMNVEVTDKGDVPEGYKVSRKEKRNFPLILESPSPNQTSLYFCASSLQPGQGREKLFFGSGTQLSVL.

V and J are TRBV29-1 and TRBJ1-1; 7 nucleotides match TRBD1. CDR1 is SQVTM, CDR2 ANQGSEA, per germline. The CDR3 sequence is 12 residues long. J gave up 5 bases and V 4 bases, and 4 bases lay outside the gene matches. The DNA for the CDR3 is TGCAGCGTTGGGGACAGCATAACTGAAGCTTTCTTT. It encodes CSVGDSITEAFF. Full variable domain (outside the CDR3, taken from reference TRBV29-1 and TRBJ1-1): SAVISQKPSRDICQRGTSLTIQCQVDSQVTMMFWYRQQPGQSLTLIATANQGSEATYESGFVIDKFPISRPNLTFSTLTVSNMSPEDSSIYLCSVGDSITEAFFGQGTRLTVV.

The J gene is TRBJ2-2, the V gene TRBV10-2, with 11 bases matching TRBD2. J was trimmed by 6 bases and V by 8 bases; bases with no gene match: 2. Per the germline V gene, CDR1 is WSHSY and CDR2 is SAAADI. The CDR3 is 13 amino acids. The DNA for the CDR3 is TGCGCCAGCGGGACTAGCGGAGCCGGGGAGCTGTTTTTT. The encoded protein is CASGTSGAGELFF.

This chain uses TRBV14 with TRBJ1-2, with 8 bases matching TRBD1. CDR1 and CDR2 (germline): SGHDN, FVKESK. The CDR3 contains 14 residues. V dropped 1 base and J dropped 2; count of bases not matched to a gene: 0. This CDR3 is CASSQGTGNYGYTF. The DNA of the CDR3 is TGTGCCAGCAGCCAAGGGACAGGGAACTATGGCTACACCTTC.

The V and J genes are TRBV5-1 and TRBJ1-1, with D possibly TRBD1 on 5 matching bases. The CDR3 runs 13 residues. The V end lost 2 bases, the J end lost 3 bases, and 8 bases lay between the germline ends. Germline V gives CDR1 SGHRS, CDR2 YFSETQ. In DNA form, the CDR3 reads TGCGCCAGCAGCTTTTGGGGGGACACTGAAGCTTTCTTT. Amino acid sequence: CASSFWGDTEAFF.

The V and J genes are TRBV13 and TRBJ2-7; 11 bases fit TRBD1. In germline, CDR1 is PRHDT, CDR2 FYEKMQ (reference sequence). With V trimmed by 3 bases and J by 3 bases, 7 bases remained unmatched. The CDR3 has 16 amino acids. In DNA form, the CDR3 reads TGTGCCAGCAGCTTTGTCCGGGACAGGGGGTTCTACGAGCAGTACTTC. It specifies CASSFVRDRGFYEQYF.

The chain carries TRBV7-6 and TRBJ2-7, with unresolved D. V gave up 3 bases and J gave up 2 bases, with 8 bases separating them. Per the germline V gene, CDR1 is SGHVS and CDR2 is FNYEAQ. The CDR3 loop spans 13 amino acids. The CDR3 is CASSFGDPYEQYF. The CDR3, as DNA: TGTGCCAGCAGCTTCGGAGACCCCTACGAGCAGTACTTC.

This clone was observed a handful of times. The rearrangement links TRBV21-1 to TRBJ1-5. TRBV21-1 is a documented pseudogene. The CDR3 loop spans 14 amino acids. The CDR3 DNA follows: TGTGCCAGCAGCAATAGGAACGGGAATCAGCCCCAGCATTTT. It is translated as CASSNRNGNQPQHF.

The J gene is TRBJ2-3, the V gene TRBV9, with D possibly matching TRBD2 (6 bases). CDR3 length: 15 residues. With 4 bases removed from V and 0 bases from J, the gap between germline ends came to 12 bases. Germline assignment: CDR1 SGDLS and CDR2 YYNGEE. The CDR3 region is CASSTGAGSTDTQYF. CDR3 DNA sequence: TGTGCCAGCAGCACGGGAGCCGGAAGCACAGATACGCAGTATTTT.

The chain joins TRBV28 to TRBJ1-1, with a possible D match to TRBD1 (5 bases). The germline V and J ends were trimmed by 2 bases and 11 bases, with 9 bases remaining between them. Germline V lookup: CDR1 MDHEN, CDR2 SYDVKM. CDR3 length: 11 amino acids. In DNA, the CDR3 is TGTGCCAGCAGTTTACAGGGTAGGGCTTTCTTT. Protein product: CASSLQGRAFF. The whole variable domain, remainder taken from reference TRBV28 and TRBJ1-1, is DVKVTQSSRYLVKRTGEKVFLECVQDMDHENMFWYRQDPGLGLRLIYFSYDVKMKEKGDIPEGYSVSREKKERFSLILESASTNQTSMYLCASSLQGRAFFGQGTRLTVV.

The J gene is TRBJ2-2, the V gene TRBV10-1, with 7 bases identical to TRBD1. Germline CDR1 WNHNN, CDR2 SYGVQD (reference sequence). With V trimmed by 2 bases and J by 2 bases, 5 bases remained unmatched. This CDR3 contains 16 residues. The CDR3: CASSETDRANTGELFF. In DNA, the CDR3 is TGCGCCAGCAGTGAGACCGACAGGGCTAACACCGGGGAGCTGTTTTTT.

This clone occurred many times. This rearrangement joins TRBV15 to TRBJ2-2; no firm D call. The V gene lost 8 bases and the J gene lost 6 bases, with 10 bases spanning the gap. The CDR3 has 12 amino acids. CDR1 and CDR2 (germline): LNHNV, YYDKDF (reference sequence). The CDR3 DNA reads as TGTGCCACCGGCTCGCTCCCCGGGGAGCTGTTTTTT. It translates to CATGSLPGELFF.

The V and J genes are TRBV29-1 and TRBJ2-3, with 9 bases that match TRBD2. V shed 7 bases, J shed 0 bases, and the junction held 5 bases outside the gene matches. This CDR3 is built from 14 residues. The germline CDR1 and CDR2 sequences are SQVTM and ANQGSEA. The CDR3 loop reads CSGRLAESTDTQYF. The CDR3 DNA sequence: TGCAGCGGGCGACTAGCGGAGAGCACAGATACGCAGTATTTT.

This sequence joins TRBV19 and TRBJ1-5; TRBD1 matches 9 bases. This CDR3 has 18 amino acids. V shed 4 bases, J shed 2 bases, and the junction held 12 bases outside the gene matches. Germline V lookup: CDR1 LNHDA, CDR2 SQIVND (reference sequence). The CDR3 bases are TGTGCCAGTAGTACCGGGACAGGGCCTATGATGGGCAATCAGCCCCAGCATTTT. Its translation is CASSTGTGPMMGNQPQHF.

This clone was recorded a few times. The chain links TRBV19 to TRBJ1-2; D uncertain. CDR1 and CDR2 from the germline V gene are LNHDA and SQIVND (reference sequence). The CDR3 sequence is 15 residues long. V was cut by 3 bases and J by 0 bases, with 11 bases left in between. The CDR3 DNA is TGTGCCAGTAGTATCGGCGGAGGAGCTAACTATGGCTACACCTTC. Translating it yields CASSIGGGANYGYTF.